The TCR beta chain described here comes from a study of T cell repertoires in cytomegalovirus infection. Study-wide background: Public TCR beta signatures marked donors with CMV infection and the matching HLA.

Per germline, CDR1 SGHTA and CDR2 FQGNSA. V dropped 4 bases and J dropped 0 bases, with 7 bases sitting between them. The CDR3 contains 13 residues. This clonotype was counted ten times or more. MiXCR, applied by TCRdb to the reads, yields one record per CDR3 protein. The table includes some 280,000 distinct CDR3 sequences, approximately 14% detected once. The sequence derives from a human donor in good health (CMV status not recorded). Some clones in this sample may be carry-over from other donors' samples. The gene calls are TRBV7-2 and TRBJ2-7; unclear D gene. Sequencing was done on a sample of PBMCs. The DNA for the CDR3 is TGTGCCAGCAGCTCTACACACTCCTACGAGCAGTACTTC. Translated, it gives CASSSTHSYEQYF.